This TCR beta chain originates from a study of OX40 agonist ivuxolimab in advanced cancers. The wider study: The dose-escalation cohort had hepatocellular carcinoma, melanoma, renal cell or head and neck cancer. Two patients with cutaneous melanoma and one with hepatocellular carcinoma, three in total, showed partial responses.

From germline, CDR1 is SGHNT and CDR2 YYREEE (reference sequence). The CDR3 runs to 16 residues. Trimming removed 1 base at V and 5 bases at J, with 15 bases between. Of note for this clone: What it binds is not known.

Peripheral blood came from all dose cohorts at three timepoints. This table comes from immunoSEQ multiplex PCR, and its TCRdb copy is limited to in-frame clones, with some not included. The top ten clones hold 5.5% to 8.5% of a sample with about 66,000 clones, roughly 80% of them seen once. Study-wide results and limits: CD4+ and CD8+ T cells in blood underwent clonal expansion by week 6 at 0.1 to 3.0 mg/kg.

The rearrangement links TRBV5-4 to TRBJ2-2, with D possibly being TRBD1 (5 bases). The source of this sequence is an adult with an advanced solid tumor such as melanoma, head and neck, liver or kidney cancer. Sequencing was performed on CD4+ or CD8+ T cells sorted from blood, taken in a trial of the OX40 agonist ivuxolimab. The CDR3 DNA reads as TGTGCCAGCAGCTTGCCCGAAGGGGTTCATACCGGGGAGCTGTTTTTT. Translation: CASSLPEGVHTGELFF.